A selection of T cell receptor beta chains follows, all from one sample in a study of blood T cell repertoires in COVID-19. Assay: immunoSEQ multiplex PCR; the TCRdb copy retains only in-frame clones and omits some. Of roughly 120,000 clones listed, roughly 84% are singletons. Material: peripheral blood. The receptors derive from a woman between 45 and 65 years old with acute or convalescent COVID-19. The CDR3 runs from the conserved cysteine through the conserved F or W. The order of the fields is D gene, clone size, J gene, V gene, CDR3 protein, CDR3 DNA. A D gene is named only where the DNA matches it firmly. A row's size may be missing; if present it is once, few, many or a size class.

D: .; size: .; J: TRBJ1-2; V: TRBV14; CDR3: CASSRKGDLYGYTF; DNA: TGTGCCAGCAGCCGCAAGGGGGACCTCTATGGCTACACCTTC
D: TRBD1; size: .; J: TRBJ2-7; V: TRBV2; CDR3: CASRATYDRGYEQYF; DNA: TGTGCCAGCAGGGCCACGTACGACAGGGGCTACGAGCAGTACTTC
D: TRBD1; size: .; J: TRBJ2-5; V: TRBV5-8; CDR3: CASSFRTGGPETQYF; DNA: TGTGCCAGCAGCTTTAGGACAGGGGGCCCAGAGACCCAGTACTTC
D: TRBD1; size: .; J: TRBJ1-1; V: TRBV5-1; CDR3: CASSLVGRGQTEAFF; DNA: TGCGCGTCCAGCTTAGTTGGGCGGGGACAGACTGAAGCTTTCTTT
D: TRBD1; size: .; J: TRBJ2-4; V: TRBV5-1; CDR3: CASSPTGQGPHF; DNA: TGCGCCAGCAGCCCCACCGGACAGGGACCGCACTTC
D: TRBD2; size: .; J: TRBJ2-1; V: TRBV5-1; CDR3: CASSLGLADQRGNEQFF; DNA: TGCGCCAGCAGCCTAGGACTAGCGGACCAAAGGGGGAATGAGCAGTTCTTC
D: .; size: .; J: TRBJ1-2; V: TRBV24-1; CDR3: CATSGGFYGYTF; DNA: TGTGCCACCTCTGGAGGGTTCTATGGCTACACCTTC
D: .; size: .; J: TRBJ1-4; V: TRBV5-6; CDR3: CASSLGELTTNEKLFF; DNA: TGTGCCAGTAGCTTGGGGGAGCTTACAACTAATGAAAAACTGTTTTTT
D: .; size: .; J: TRBJ2-3; V: TRBV2; CDR3: CASKGDSDTQYF; DNA: TGTGCCAGCAAAGGAGATTCAGATACGCAGTATTTT
D: .; size: .; J: TRBJ2-2; V: TRBV10-3; CDR3: CAITGTDRAGELFF; DNA: TGTGCCATCACGGGTACGGACAGAGCCGGGGAGCTGTTTTTT
D: .; size: once; J: TRBJ2-3; V: TRBV29-1; CDR3: CSVDRGADTQYF; DNA: TGCAGCGTTGACAGGGGGGCAGATACGCAGTATTTT
D: .; size: .; J: TRBJ2-2; V: TRBV14; CDR3: CASSLNGAGELFF; DNA: TGTGCCAGCAGCCTTAACGGGGCCGGGGAGCTGTTTTTT
D: .; size: .; J: TRBJ1-1; V: TRBV23-1; CDR3: CASNPTLYSAEAFF; DNA: TGCGCCAGCAACCCTACCCTATATAGCGCTGAAGCTTTCTTT
D: .; size: .; J: TRBJ1-1; V: TRBV19; CDR3: CASSQQGPAEAFF; DNA: TGTGCCAGTAGTCAACAGGGTCCCGCTGAAGCTTTCTTT
D: TRBD1; size: .; J: TRBJ1-5; V: TRBV27; CDR3: CASKGQGVSNQPQHF; DNA: TGTGCCAGCAAGGGACAGGGGGTTAGCAATCAGCCCCAGCATTTT
D: TRBD1; size: .; J: TRBJ1-2; V: TRBV5-6; CDR3: CASSPGGASYGYTF; DNA: TGTGCCAGCAGCCCAGGGGGCGCCAGCTATGGCTACACCTTC
D: TRBD2; size: .; J: TRBJ2-1; V: TRBV7-2; CDR3: CASRSPTSGGADTYNEQFF; DNA: TGTGCCAGCCGCTCCCCGACTAGCGGGGGGGCGGATACCTACAATGAGCAGTTCTTC
D: .; size: .; J: TRBJ2-3; V: TRBV28; CDR3: CASTKPVGGGTDTQYF; DNA: TGTGCCAGCACCAAGCCGGTGGGGGGAGGCACAGATACGCAGTATTTT
D: .; size: .; J: TRBJ1-3; V: TRBV3-1/TRBV3-2; CDR3: CASSQVSRGYSGNTIYF; DNA: TGTGCCAGCAGCCAGGTTTCAAGGGGTTATAGTGGAAACACCATATATTTT
D: TRBD1; size: .; J: TRBJ1-6; V: TRBV19; CDR3: CASSIVPAGTAGSPLHF; DNA: TGTGCCAGTAGTATAGTCCCTGCTGGGACAGCCGGTTCACCCCTCCACTTT
D: TRBD1; size: .; J: TRBJ1-2; V: TRBV11-2; CDR3: CASSSRTGAGYTF; DNA: TGTGCCAGCAGCTCCCGGACAGGGGCTGGCTACACCTTC
D: .; size: .; J: TRBJ1-4; V: TRBV6-1; CDR3: CASSEGTREKLFF; DNA: TGTGCCAGCAGTGAAGGGACTCGCGAAAAACTGTTTTTT
D: .; size: .; J: TRBJ1-5; V: TRBV28; CDR3: CASSLADQPQHF; DNA: TGTGCCAGCAGTCTTGCGGATCAGCCCCAGCATTTT
D: .; size: few; J: TRBJ2-1; V: TRBV5-1; CDR3: CASSRTLGSLGNEQFF; DNA: TGCGCCAGCAGCCGCACCCTAGGCTCGCTGGGCAATGAGCAGTTCTTC
D: .; size: .; J: TRBJ1-4; V: TRBV5-1; CDR3: CASSLGWNEKLFF; DNA: TGCGCCAGCAGCCTAGGCTGGAATGAAAAACTGTTTTTT
D: .; size: .; J: TRBJ1-5; V: TRBV5-5; CDR3: CASSLDPGNSNQPQHF; DNA: TGTGCCAGCAGCTTGGACCCAGGAAATAGCAATCAGCCCCAGCATTTT
D: .; size: .; J: TRBJ1-2; V: TRBV19; CDR3: CATREKKTALYGYTF; DNA: TGTGCCACCCGGGAGAAGAAGACCGCGCTTTATGGCTACACCTTC
D: TRBD1; size: .; J: TRBJ1-4; V: TRBV5-4; CDR3: CASSRDRTNEKLFF; DNA: TGTGCCAGCAGCCGGGACAGGACTAATGAAAAACTGTTTTTT